This is a list of T cell receptor beta chains from one sample in a study of breast tumors, draining lymph nodes, adjacent tissues. TCRdb recomputed calls from the multiplex PCR reads with MiXCR, one row per CDR3 protein. The table records some 100,000 distinct CDR3 sequences, less than 25% of them present only once. Sequenced: axillary lymph node tissue. These receptors were taken from a female donor with breast cancer. Some clones in this sample may be carry-over from other donors' samples. Each CDR3 is given with its conserved first and last residue. The order of the fields is V gene, J gene, D gene, clone size, CDR3 protein, CDR3 DNA. A D gene is named only where the DNA matches it firmly. Clone size appears in some rows only: once, few, many, or a class for an expanded clone.

>TRBV12-3/TRBV12-4|TRBJ1-4|TRBD1|few
CASRTTGNEKLFF
TGTGCCAGCAGAACGACAGGGAATGAAAAACTGTTTTTT
>TRBV2|TRBJ2-1|.|once
CASSQVEGTEQFF
TGTGCCAGCTCACAGGTGGAGGGGACTGAGCAGTTCTTC
>TRBV9|TRBJ2-3|.|many
CASSVGVSGTDTQYF
TGTGCCAGCAGCGTAGGGGTTAGCGGCACAGATACGCAGTATTTT
>TRBV20-1|TRBJ2-5|.|.
CRVLGPGETQYF
TGCAGAGTACTAGGCCCCGGGGAGACCCAGTACTTC
>TRBV9|TRBJ2-7|TRBD2|many
CASSVGTSGPYEQYF
TGTGCCAGCAGCGTGGGGACTAGCGGGCCCTACGAGCAGTACTTC
>TRBV3-1|TRBJ2-5|TRBD2|few
CASSPRTSAMYQETQYF
TGTGCCAGCAGCCCACGGACTAGCGCGATGTACCAAGAGACCCAGTACTTC
>TRBV18|TRBJ2-7|TRBD1|few
CASSPDVQGANEQYF
TGTGCCAGCTCACCAGATGTTCAGGGGGCTAACGAGCAGTACTTC
>TRBV5-1|TRBJ1-2|.|many
CASTTDGFYGYTF
TGCGCCAGCACCACCGACGGGTTCTATGGCTACACCTTC
>TRBV4-1|TRBJ1-5|.|many
CASSPRGREQPQHF
TGCGCCAGCAGCCCGAGGGGCCGCGAACAGCCCCAGCATTTT
>TRBV15|TRBJ2-3|TRBD2|.
CATSGDRPGLASDTQYF
TGTGCCACCAGCGGAGATCGACCGGGACTAGCGTCAGATACGCAGTATTTT
>TRBV5-1|TRBJ2-2|.|once
CASSLSDTGELFF
TGCGCCAGCAGCCTTTCGGACACCGGGGAGCTGTTTTTT
>TRBV4-1|TRBJ1-5|.|many
CASSQEAWGVHQPQHF
TGCGCCAGCAGCCAAGAGGCTTGGGGGGTACATCAGCCCCAGCATTTT
>TRBV12-3/TRBV12-4|TRBJ1-1|.|.
CASSLLLNTEAFF
TGTGCCAGCAGTTTATTACTAAACACTGAAGCTTTCTTT
>TRBV5-4|TRBJ2-5|TRBD1|many
CASSSKTGGAGTQYF
TGTGCCAGCAGCTCAAAAACAGGGGGCGCTGGGACCCAGTACTTC
>TRBV18|TRBJ2-7|TRBD2|few
CASSPSSGESYEQYF
TGTGCCAGCTCACCTTCTAGCGGGGAGTCCTACGAGCAGTACTTC
>TRBV3-1|TRBJ2-7|.|many
CASSHQRHSYEQYF
TGTGCCAGCAGCCATCAGCGGCACTCCTACGAGCAGTACTTC
>TRBV10-1|TRBJ1-1|.|.
CASSDPNTEAFF
TGCGCCAGCAGTGACCCCAACACTGAAGCTTTCTTT
>TRBV20-1|TRBJ2-2|.|few
CSAGGLRGGELFF
TGCAGTGCTGGGGGGCTACGAGGCGGGGAGCTGTTTTTT
>TRBV7-2|TRBJ1-5|.|many
CASSLVGQNNQPQHF
TGTGCCAGCAGCTTAGTAGGACAGAATAATCAGCCCCAGCATTTT
>TRBV6-5|TRBJ1-4|.|many
CASSSDSTVNEKLFF
TGTGCCAGCAGTTCGGACTCGACAGTAAATGAAAAACTGTTTTTT
>TRBV12-3/TRBV12-4|TRBJ2-7|.|many
CASSLRNFYEQYF
TGTGCCAGCAGTCTGCGGAACTTCTACGAGCAGTACTTC
>TRBV11-2|TRBJ2-3|TRBD2|.
CASSERSGTSGSYADTQYF
TGTGCCAGCAGCGAGCGATCCGGGACTAGCGGGAGTTATGCCGATACGCAGTATTTT
>TRBV19|TRBJ2-7|TRBD1|many
CASSIDRGSYEQYF
TGTGCCAGTAGTATTGACAGGGGCTCCTACGAGCAGTACTTC
>TRBV2|TRBJ2-1|TRBD1|many
CASTGQGLQNEQFF
TGTGCCAGCACGGGACAGGGACTACAAAATGAGCAGTTCTTC
>TRBV27|TRBJ2-7|TRBD1|many
CASSIKQGAAYEQYF
TGTGCCAGCAGTATAAAACAGGGGGCCGCCTACGAGCAGTACTTC
>TRBV5-1|TRBJ2-5|TRBD2|many
CASSLGTSGETQYF
TGCGCCAGCAGCTTGGGGACTAGCGGGGAGACCCAGTACTTC
>TRBV19|TRBJ1-5|.|.
CASSRGFYGNQPQHF
TGTGCCAGTTCAAGGGGGTTTTACGGTAATCAGCCCCAGCATTTT
>TRBV6-5|TRBJ1-2|.|many
CASSYSGREGYGYTF
TGTGCCAGCAGTTACTCCGGTAGGGAGGGCTATGGCTACACCTTC
>TRBV7-3|TRBJ2-2|.|many
CASSPIGLTGELFF
TGTGCCAGCAGCCCAATAGGGTTAACGGGGGAGCTGTTTTTT
>TRBV20-1|TRBJ2-7|.|many
CSARDERYSYEQYF
TGCAGTGCTAGAGATGAGAGGTACTCCTACGAGCAGTACTTC
>TRBV5-1|TRBJ1-2|.|many
CASSLVGGTGYGYTF
TGCGCCAGCAGCTTGGTTGGAGGAACGGGCTATGGCTACACCTTC
>TRBV10-3|TRBJ1-2|.|many
CAISETTGSWGYTF
TGTGCCATCAGTGAGACAACAGGGAGTTGGGGCTACACCTTC
>TRBV27|TRBJ2-3|TRBD2|.
CASSLSGASGSATDTQYF
TGTGCCAGCAGTTTATCTGGGGCTAGCGGGAGCGCGACAGATACGCAGTATTTT
>TRBV6-6|TRBJ2-2|TRBD1|few
CASRPPGTGEAGELFF
TGTGCCAGCAGACCTCCTGGGACAGGGGAGGCCGGGGAGCTGTTTTTT
>TRBV7-6|TRBJ2-2|.|many
CASRLLGNTGELFF
TGTGCCAGCAGACTTCTTGGGAACACCGGGGAGCTGTTTTTT
>TRBV20-1|TRBJ1-2|TRBD1|many
CSAHHRGPYGYTF
TGCAGTGCCCACCACAGGGGCCCCTATGGCTACACCTTC
>TRBV7-3|TRBJ1-2|TRBD1|many
CASSSQGDNNYGYTF
TGTGCCAGCAGCTCACAGGGGGATAACAACTATGGCTACACCTTC
>TRBV7-6|TRBJ2-5|.|many
CASSTRTPGETQYF
TGTGCCAGCAGCACAAGGACACCTGGGGAGACCCAGTACTTC
>TRBV4-1|TRBJ2-3|.|many
CASSQGWRADTQYF
TGCGCCAGCAGCCAAGGTTGGAGGGCAGATACGCAGTATTTT
>TRBV4-2|TRBJ1-1|.|.
CASSQDGMGGTEAFF
TGTGCCAGCAGCCAAGATGGAATGGGGGGCACTGAAGCTTTCTTT
>TRBV9|TRBJ1-2|.|few
CASSGLTGSYYGYTF
TGTGCCAGCAGCGGTCTCACAGGGTCATACTATGGCTACACCTTC
>TRBV9|TRBJ1-2|.|many
CASGPESGGRDILEYGYTF
TGTGCCAGCGGCCCCGAGTCTGGTGGAAGGGACATTTTGGAATATGGCTACACCTTC
>TRBV6-1|TRBJ1-5|.|many
CASRDRDPGNQPQHF
TGTGCCAGCAGGGACCGGGACCCCGGCAATCAGCCCCAGCATTTT